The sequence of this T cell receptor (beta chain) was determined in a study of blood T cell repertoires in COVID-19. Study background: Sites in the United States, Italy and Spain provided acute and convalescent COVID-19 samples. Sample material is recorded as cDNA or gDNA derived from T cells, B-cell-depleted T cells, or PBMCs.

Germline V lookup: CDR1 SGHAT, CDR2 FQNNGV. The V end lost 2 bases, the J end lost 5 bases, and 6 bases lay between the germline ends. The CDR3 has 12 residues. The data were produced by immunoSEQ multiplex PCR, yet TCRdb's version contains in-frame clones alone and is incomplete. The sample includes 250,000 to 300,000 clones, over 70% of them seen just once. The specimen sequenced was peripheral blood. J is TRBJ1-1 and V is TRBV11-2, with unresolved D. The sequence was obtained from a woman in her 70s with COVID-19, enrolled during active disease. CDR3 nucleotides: TGTGCCAGCAGCTTATCCGAGACTGAAGCTTTCTTT. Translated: CASSLSETEAFF.